This entry features one T cell receptor (beta chain) sequence. The CDR3 loop spans 13 amino acids. Losses at the gene ends were 5 bases for V and 8 bases for J; bases not matched to a gene: 8. The germline CDR1 and CDR2 sequences are LGHDT and YNNKEL (reference sequence). Authors' data handling: Researchers report that nucleated cell counts were estimated from reference gene primer amplification. The repertoire was sequenced with immunoSEQ multiplex PCR; TCRdb's copy has only in-frame clones and lacks some. V, J and clone size are taken as reported in that table, and D and trimming were inferred from the DNA itself. This sample has 300,000 to 400,000 clones, with about 89% found just once. This sample stems from a study of blood T cell repertoires in COVID-19.

This sequence joins TRBV3-1 (or the pseudogene TRBV3-2) and TRBJ1-2; TRBD1 agrees at 7 bases. This receptor was taken from a woman in her forties or fifties who had recovered from COVID-19. The sequencing sample was made of peripheral blood. The CDR3 bases are TGTGCCAGCAGCGGGGGGACAGACCGAGGCTACACCTTC. Protein product: CASSGGTDRGYTF.